One and the same sample provided the 28 T cell receptor beta chains below, sequenced in a study of T cells after posttransplantation cyclophosphamide. Busulfan-fludarabine conditioning, marrow transplant, and cyclophosphamide on days +3 and +4 were administered. Libraries were prepared by immunoSEQ multiplex PCR; TCRdb keeps only in-frame clonotypes and omits some of them. The sample contains more than 4,500 clones, under 90% of which appear only once. The specimen was CD4+ T cells sorted from blood, collected about 350 days after allogeneic stem cell transplant with posttransplant cyclophosphamide. The receptors derive from a male patient in his fifties or sixties who received an allogeneic stem cell transplant from a related donor and was CMV-positive. Some T cells may be supplied by the graft donor.

The chain couples TRBV29-1 to TRBJ1-1; 7 nucleotides match TRBD1. Germline CDR1 SQVTM, CDR2 ANQGSEA. The CDR3 covers 13 residues. V was clipped by 7 bases and J by 0 bases; unmatched bases: 5. The CDR3 region is CSETGQMNTEAFF. CDR3 nucleotides: TGCAGCGAGACGGGACAGATGAACACTGAAGCTTTCTTT.

The rearrangement uses TRBV29-1 and TRBJ2-1; 10 positions match TRBD2. V lost 4 bases and J lost 0; bases outside the gene matches: 6. The germline V gene encodes CDR1 SQVTM and CDR2 ANQGSEA. This CDR3 is 16 amino acids long. The chain's CDR3 is CSVGLAGLSSYNEQFF. CDR3 DNA: TGCAGCGTTGGACTAGCGGGTTTGAGCTCCTACAATGAGCAGTTCTTC.

The chain links TRBV9 to TRBJ2-1, with a possible D match to TRBD2 (6 bases). The CDR3 has 17 residues. The ends were cut back, 2 bases at V and 3 bases at J, with 18 bases in the middle. Looked up from germline, CDR1 is SGDLS and CDR2 is YYNGEE. CDR3 region: CASSVGTGTYFYNEQFF. As DNA, the CDR3 is TGTGCCAGCAGCGTTGGTACCGGGACTTATTTCTACAATGAGCAGTTCTTC.

This clone was observed once. The chain is built from TRBV18 and TRBJ1-2; tentative D call: TRBD1 (5 bases). The germline V gene has CDR1 KGHSH and CDR2 LQKENI. The CDR3 is made up of 15 amino acids. V was trimmed by 5 bases and J by 4 bases, leaving 17 bases between them. The CDR3 here is CASSAQDGGTYGYTF. The CDR3 DNA reads as TGTGCCAGCTCAGCGCAGGACGGAGGGACCTATGGCTACACCTTC.

The chain carries TRBV11-2 and TRBJ1-1; 7 positions match TRBD1. The germline gives CDR1 SGHAT, CDR2 FQNNGV. The CDR3 runs 16 residues. Trimming took 1 base from V and 5 from J; bases not matched to a gene: 10. CDR3 protein: CASSLATGAGGTEAFF. The DNA of the CDR3 is TGTGCCAGCAGCTTAGCTACAGGGGCCGGGGGAACTGAAGCTTTCTTT.

The chain joins TRBV14 to TRBJ2-1, with TRBD2 matching 9 bases. Germline V gene data show CDR1 as SGHDN and CDR2 as FVKESK. The CDR3 runs to 16 residues. V dropped 5 bases and J dropped 8; count of bases not matched to a gene: 13. The DNA of the CDR3 is TGTGCCAGCAGCGCCTTGAGGCTAGCGGGAAGCGATGAGCAGTTCTTC. This gives the protein CASSALRLAGSDEQFF. Full variable domain (outside the CDR3, taken from reference TRBV14 and TRBJ2-1): EAGVTQFPSHSVIEKGQTVTLRCDPISGHDNLYWYRRVMGKEIKFLLHFVKESKQDESGMPNNRFLAERTGGTYSTLKVQPAELEDSGVYFCASSALRLAGSDEQFFGPGTRLTVL.

This clone turned up a few times. This CDR3 reads CASSPNREGQFF. CDR3 nucleotides: TGCGCCAGCAGCCCGAACAGGGAGGGGCAGTTCTTC. The J gene is TRBJ2-1, the V gene TRBV5-1; possible D gene TRBD2, 7 bases. V shed 4 bases and J shed 12 bases, with 14 bases lying between them. The length of the CDR3 is 12 residues. The germline V gene has CDR1 SGHRS and CDR2 YFSETQ.

The V gene is TRBV7-2, the J gene TRBJ2-1; possible D gene TRBD1, 6 bases. This CDR3 is built from 13 residues. CDR1 is SGHTA, CDR2 FQGNSA, per germline. V shed 5 bases and J shed 9 bases, with 14 bases lying between them. CDR3 amino acids: CASSPGRGREQFF. Written as DNA, the CDR3 is TGTGCCAGCAGCCCCGGCAGGGGACGTGAGCAGTTCTTC. The full variable domain, with the rest looked up from reference TRBV7-2 and TRBJ2-1, is GAGVSQSPSNKVTEKGKDVELRCDPISGHTALYWYRQSLGQGLEFLIYFQGNSAPDKSGLPSDRFSAERTGGSVSTLTIQRTQQEDSAVYLCASSPGRGREQFFGPGTRLTVL.

V usage is TRBV18 and J usage is TRBJ2-5; TRBD1 is a possible D gene (6 bases). CDR1 KGHSH and CDR2 LQKENI come from the germline V gene. The CDR3 is 14 amino acids. With 4 bases removed from V and 4 bases from J, the gap between germline ends came to 13 bases. DNA of the CDR3: TGTGCCAGCTCACTAAGACAGGACTCAGAGACCCAGTACTTC. It codes for CASSLRQDSETQYF.

This clone has just a few counts. The chain carries TRBV6-5 and TRBJ1-4, with 9 bases matching TRBD1. The V and J ends lost 7 bases and 6 bases, in that order; junction bases with no gene match: 9. Germline CDR1 and CDR2: MNHEY and SVGAGI. This CDR3 is built from 15 residues. As DNA, the CDR3 is TGTGCCAGCAAATCGGGGGGACAGGGCTATGAAAAACTGTTTTTT. It translates to CASKSGGQGYEKLFF.

This sequence joins TRBV10-2 and TRBJ1-1, with D possibly being TRBD1 (6 bases). This CDR3 spans 12 amino acids. CDR1 WSHSY and CDR2 SAAADI come from the germline V gene. Trimming cost V 3 bases and J 10 bases, with 12 bases left between them. The CDR3 nucleotides read TGCGCCAGCAGTGAACAGGGTGGACGAGCTTTCTTT. It specifies CASSEQGGRAFF.

The genes are TRBV6-6 and TRBJ1-2; a weak D match, TRBD1 (5 bases). The CDR3 covers 13 residues. The V gene lost 7 bases and the J gene lost 2 bases, with 11 bases spanning the gap. The germline V gene has CDR1 MNHNY and CDR2 SVGAGI (reference sequence). The CDR3, as DNA: TGTGCCAGCAAACCGGGGGGGAACTATGGCTACACCTTC. Translated: CASKPGGNYGYTF.

This sequence joins TRBV7-2 and TRBJ2-1; TRBD2 agrees at 12 bases. J lost 7 bases, V lost 5 bases, and 6 bases had no gene match. This CDR3 has 15 amino acids. The germline gives CDR1 SGHTA, CDR2 FQGNSA. CDR3 sequence reads: CASSLGLAGKNEQFF. The DNA of the CDR3 is TGTGCCAGCAGCCTCGGACTAGCGGGGAAAAATGAGCAGTTCTTC.

This clone showed up just once. The rearrangement joins TRBV7-9 to TRBJ1-2; 9 bases agree with TRBD1. The CDR3 runs 13 residues. In germline, CDR1 is SEHNR, CDR2 FQNEAQ (reference sequence). Trimming at V came to 6 bases and at J to 6 bases, leaving 5 bases not matched to a gene. The CDR3 bases are TGTGCCAGCAGTAAGGACAGGGGAGATGGCTACACCTTC. Translation: CASSKDRGDGYTF.

The CDR3 region has the DNA TGTGCCAGTTCGACAGGGGCGAACACTGAAGCTTTCTTT. As protein: CASSTGANTEAFF. This chain links TRBV19 with TRBJ1-1; 8 bases are shared with TRBD1. Trimming removed 8 bases from V and 1 base from J; junction bases left unmatched: 3. Per germline, CDR1 LNHDA and CDR2 SQIVND (reference sequence). The CDR3 consists of 13 residues.

The V call is TRBV5-4, the J call TRBJ2-7; 11 bases are shared with TRBD2. V gave up 9 bases and J gave up 6 bases; unmatched junction bases: 11. The CDR3 covers 14 residues. From germline, CDR1 is SGHNT and CDR2 YYREEE (reference sequence). The CDR3 nucleotides are TGTGCCACCAAGATAGCGGGGGGGTATAGCGAGCAGTACTTC. This encodes CATKIAGGYSEQYF.

In this sample, this clone turned up a few times. The rearrangement uses TRBV6-4 and TRBJ2-1, with TRBD2 matching 7 bases. Germline assignment: CDR1 MRHNA and CDR2 SNTAGT. J gave up 6 bases and V 5 bases, and 7 bases lay outside the gene matches. The CDR3 runs to 14 residues. The chain's CDR3 is CASSRDYQFNEQFF. CDR3 nucleotide sequence: TGTGCCAGCAGTCGGGACTATCAATTCAATGAGCAGTTCTTC.

The chain joins TRBV4-1 to TRBJ1-2; D gene ambiguous. The V and J ends lost 0 bases and 8 bases respectively, with 16 bases between them. Germline V gene lookup returns CDR1 MGHRA and CDR2 YSYEKL. The CDR3 has 15 amino acids. The CDR3 bases are TGCGCCAGCAGCCAAGAAAGCAGCCCCCTGCGGGGCTACACCTTC. It encodes CASSQESSPLRGYTF.

In this sample, this clone turned up a few times. The rearrangement joins TRBV7-8 to TRBJ1-6, with D perhaps matching TRBD1 (6 bases). This CDR3 contains 14 residues. Germline assignment: CDR1 SGHVS and CDR2 FQNEAQ. With 5 bases removed from V and 14 bases from J, the gap between germline ends came to 19 bases. DNA of the CDR3: TGTGCCAGCAGCGACCGGGACACACGAGGTACCCTCCACTTT. It is translated as CASSDRDTRGTLHF.

The gene calls are TRBV15 and TRBJ2-2; perhaps TRBD1 as D (6 bases). CDR3 length: 14 residues. V was pared by 0 bases and J by 7 bases, with 9 bases between. CDR1 LNHNV and CDR2 YYDKDF come from the germline V gene (reference sequence). CDR3: CATSRDQGHGELFF. The DNA for the CDR3 is TGTGCCACCAGCAGAGATCAGGGGCACGGGGAGCTGTTTTTT.

Here the CDR3 reads CASSQGTSGEGTQYF. In DNA, the CDR3 is TGTGCCAGCAGCCAAGGGACTAGCGGGGAGGGTACGCAGTATTTT. This rearrangement joins TRBV4-2 to TRBJ2-3; 12 bases are a match to TRBD2. The germline gives CDR1 LGHNA, CDR2 YNFKEQ. V was clipped by 1 base and J by 8 bases; unmatched bases: 4. The CDR3 consists of 15 residues.

The rearrangement joins TRBV7-2 to TRBJ1-2; 9 bases map to TRBD1. J was trimmed by 3 bases and V by 2 bases; bases with no gene match: 4. CDR1 is SGHTA and CDR2 is FQGNSA in the germline V gene. CDR3 length: 15 residues. CDR3 residues: CASSLKQGADYGYTF. DNA for the CDR3: TGTGCCAGCAGCTTAAAACAGGGGGCGGACTATGGCTACACCTTC.

This chain links TRBV15 with TRBJ1-1, with TRBD1 matching 8 bases. Germline-derived CDR1 and CDR2 are LNHNV and YYDKDF (reference sequence). The CDR3 extends over 17 amino acids. The V segment lost 4 bases and the J segment 1 base; nucleotides outside the gene matches: 11. The CDR3 DNA is TGTGCCACCAGCACCCGACGGACAGGGACGAAGAACACTGAAGCTTTCTTT. This gives the protein CATSTRRTGTKNTEAFF.

This chain connects TRBV7-2 to TRBJ1-1, with 8 bases fitting TRBD1. Germline V CDR1 and CDR2: SGHTA, FQGNSA. The CDR3 loop spans 14 amino acids. The V and J ends lost 1 base and 11 bases, in that order; junction bases with no gene match: 9. CDR3 bases: TGTGCCAGCAGCTTAGATATCGGACAGGGTAGGGCTTTCTTT. This encodes CASSLDIGQGRAFF.

The chain uses TRBV11-2 and TRBJ1-2; D call uncertain. V was clipped by 10 bases and J by 4 bases, with 19 bases between them. From germline, CDR1 is SGHAT and CDR2 FQNNGV. This CDR3 has 14 amino acids. This chain's CDR3 is CATARPGRLYGYTF. The DNA of the CDR3 is TGTGCCACCGCGAGACCTGGAAGACTCTATGGCTACACCTTC.

The J gene is TRBJ1-2, the V gene TRBV19; 9 positions agree with TRBD1. Germline V gives CDR1 LNHDA, CDR2 SQIVND (reference sequence). The CDR3 has 14 residues. V trimming: 3 bases; J trimming: 6 bases; junction bases outside the gene matches: 5. CDR3 sequence reads: CASSINRGLDGYTF. The CDR3 nucleotides are TGTGCCAGTAGTATTAACAGGGGGCTGGATGGCTACACCTTC.

The V gene is TRBV19, the J gene TRBJ1-2; TRBD1 aligns across 9 bases. The germline gives CDR1 LNHDA, CDR2 SQIVND (reference sequence). CDR3 length: 16 amino acids. The junction had 11 bases not matched to a gene; V was cut back by 5 bases and J by 4 bases. As DNA, the CDR3 is TGTGCCAGTAGTCCAGCGACAGGGGGATTCACCTATGGCTACACCTTC. Its protein product is CASSPATGGFTYGYTF.

The chain carries TRBV7-6 and TRBJ2-2; D might be TRBD1 (5 bases). The CDR3 sequence is 14 residues long. V lost 1 base, J lost 4 bases, and 7 bases lay in between. Looked up from germline, CDR1 is SGHVS and CDR2 is FNYEAQ. The CDR3 reads CASSLVQGTGELFF. The DNA of the CDR3 is TGTGCCAGCAGCTTAGTGCAGGGCACCGGGGAGCTGTTTTTT.